These T cell receptor beta chains were read from a single sample in a study of Graves' ophthalmopathy and Graves' hyperthyroidism. TCRdb reanalysed the multiplex PCR reads using MiXCR and keeps one entry per CDR3 protein. Of 200,000 to 250,000 distinct CDR3 sequences in the sample, 25% to 30% are singletons; the top ten hold 8.5% to 9.5%. Sequences were obtained from peripheral blood. The receptors stem from a man aged 45 to 65 with Graves' ophthalmopathy. Each CDR3 is given with its conserved first and last residue. A D gene is named only where the DNA matches it firmly. Expanded clones get a size class; other rows say once, few or many, or leave the size out.

j_call clone_size d_call v_call cdr3_aa cdr3_nt
TRBJ2-4 many . TRBV6-5 CASDPTNEAKNIQYF TGTGCCAGCGATCCTACGAACGAGGCCAAAAACATTCAGTACTTC
TRBJ2-3 many . TRBV19 CASRTGQHSTDTQYF TGTGCCAGTAGGACTGGACAGCACAGCACAGATACGCAGTATTTT
TRBJ2-7 many TRBD2 TRBV11-2 CASSLDPGLAGGTYEQYF TGTGCCAGCAGCTTAGACCCCGGACTAGCGGGAGGTACCTACGAGCAGTACTTC
TRBJ2-5 many TRBD2 TRBV7-3 CASSLIAGGRETQYF TGTGCCAGCAGCTTAATAGCGGGAGGTAGAGAGACCCAGTACTTC
TRBJ1-1 once . TRBV6-4 CASRSPGGYTEAFF TGTGCCAGCAGGTCCCCGGGTGGTTACACTGAAGCTTTCTTT
TRBJ2-7 . . TRBV7-2 CASRTDGTYEQYF TGTGCCAGCAGAACGGACGGTACCTACGAGCAGTACTTC
TRBJ1-2 . . TRBV28 CASTSTDRPNYGYTF TGTGCCAGCACCTCAACAGACAGACCTAACTATGGCTACACCTTC
TRBJ2-7 many TRBD1 TRBV27 CASRRQGGKDEQYF TGTGCCAGCAGAAGACAGGGGGGCAAGGACGAGCAGTACTTC
TRBJ2-5 . . TRBV20-1 CSANTGAETQYF TGCAGTGCTAATACTGGCGCAGAGACCCAGTACTTC
TRBJ2-2 . . TRBV6-7 CASSHSGTTKGAGELFF TGTGCCAGCAGTCATTCCGGGACCACCAAAGGAGCCGGGGAGCTGTTTTTT
TRBJ2-5 many . TRBV28 CASSLTGSQETQYF TGCGCCAGCAGCTTAACGGGCAGCCAAGAGACCCAGTACTTC
TRBJ1-1 many . TRBV5-1 CASSLEGSTTEAFF TGCGCCAGCAGCTTGGAAGGGAGCACCACTGAAGCTTTCTTT
TRBJ2-7 many . TRBV29-1 CSVAVGASAAEQYF TGCAGCGTTGCCGTCGGGGCCTCTGCCGCCGAGCAGTACTTC
TRBJ2-7 many . TRBV6-2/TRBV6-3 CASSYSGRGTYEQYF TGTGCCAGCAGTTACTCTGGTAGGGGGACCTACGAGCAGTACTTC
TRBJ2-7 . TRBD2 TRBV11-3 CASSLSAGSAYEQYF TGTGCCAGCAGCTTATCAGCGGGGAGCGCCTACGAGCAGTACTTC
TRBJ1-1 many . TRBV19 CASSNYRLNTEAFF TGTGCCAGTAGTAATTACAGGTTGAACACTGAAGCTTTCTTT
TRBJ1-1 many . TRBV7-3 CASSLNGLANTEAFF TGTGCCAGCAGCTTAAATGGGCTTGCTAACACTGAAGCTTTCTTT
TRBJ1-6 many TRBD1 TRBV4-1 CASSHRDRGFDSPLHF TGCGCCAGCAGCCACCGAGACAGGGGATTTGATTCACCCCTCCACTTT
TRBJ1-6 once TRBD1 TRBV6-2/TRBV6-3 CASRTGGITLPSPLHF TGTGCCAGCCGGACAGGGGGTATAACGCTCCCTTCACCCCTCCACTTT
TRBJ1-6 many . TRBV28 CASKQNHNSPLHF TGTGCCAGCAAGCAGAACCATAATTCACCCCTCCACTTT
TRBJ2-7 many TRBD1 TRBV19 CASSIIGGQGSEQYF TGTGCCAGTAGTATAATCGGGGGACAGGGCTCCGAGCAGTACTTC
TRBJ2-7 many . TRBV12-3/TRBV12-4 CASSLGTYEQYF TGTGCCAGCAGCCTAGGAACCTACGAGCAGTACTTC
TRBJ1-5 . . TRBV28 CASSQHPSGVNQPQHF TGTGCCAGCAGTCAGCATCCTAGCGGGGTTAATCAGCCCCAGCATTTT
TRBJ1-2 few . TRBV11-1 CASSLGNLQDASGYTF TGTGCCAGCAGCTTAGGTAACTTACAGGACGCATCGGGCTACACCTTC
TRBJ1-1 few . TRBV11-1 CASRKGSGTEAFF TGTGCCAGCAGGAAGGGATCGGGCACTGAAGCTTTCTTT
TRBJ1-2 many . TRBV20-1 CSARGQGSIFGYTF TGCAGTGCTAGAGGGCAGGGGTCTATATTTGGCTACACCTTC
TRBJ2-7 many . TRBV20-1 CSAPPGGGDEQYF TGCAGTGCGCCCCCTGGAGGGGGAGACGAGCAGTACTTC
TRBJ1-1 . . TRBV4-3 CASSQLRGNEAFF TGCGCCAGCAGCCAACTCAGGGGTAATGAAGCTTTCTTT
TRBJ1-5 many . TRBV12-3/TRBV12-4 CASSTQGRLVKDQPQHF TGTGCCAGCAGTACACAGGGAAGGTTGGTGAAGGATCAGCCCCAGCATTTT
TRBJ1-3 . . TRBV7-2 CASSLGRGGGTIYF TGTGCCAGCAGCCTGGGGCGGGGTGGCGGCACCATATATTTT
TRBJ2-5 . TRBD1 TRBV6-1 CASSGLGTGQETQYF TGTGCCAGCAGTGGGCTCGGGACAGGGCAAGAGACCCAGTACTTC
TRBJ2-7 many . TRBV29-1 CSVEGRGGHYEQYF TGCAGCGTTGAAGGGCGTGGGGGGCACTACGAGCAGTACTTC
TRBJ2-7 . . TRBV6-1 CASSEVTGTNYEQYF TGTGCCAGCAGTGAGGTTACCGGGACAAACTACGAGCAGTACTTC
TRBJ2-7 many . TRBV11-3 CASSLEGGEQYF TGTGCCAGCAGCTTAGAGGGGGGCGAGCAGTACTTC
TRBJ2-2 many TRBD2 TRBV11-2 CASSTGLAGVYTGELFF TGTGCCAGCAGCACCGGACTAGCGGGAGTTTACACCGGGGAGCTGTTTTTT
TRBJ1-3 many . TRBV7-6 CASSNGIDSGNTIYF TGTGCCAGCAGCAATGGGATCGACTCTGGAAACACCATATATTTT
TRBJ2-7 many TRBD1 TRBV10-3 CAISESWDRETYEQYF TGTGCCATCAGTGAGTCTTGGGACAGGGAAACCTACGAGCAGTACTTC
TRBJ1-5 many . TRBV12-3/TRBV12-4 CASSLTGNSNQPQHF TGTGCCAGCAGTTTAACAGGAAATAGCAATCAGCCCCAGCATTTT
TRBJ2-2 many TRBD1 TRBV5-1 CASSWQSGQGDTGELFF TGCGCCAGCAGCTGGCAATCGGGACAGGGTGACACCGGGGAGCTGTTTTTT
TRBJ2-7 many . TRBV6-5 CASSPGDGYEQYF TGTGCCAGCAGTCCTGGTGATGGCTACGAGCAGTACTTC
TRBJ1-3 . . TRBV11-2 CASSRGGYGNTIYF TGTGCCAGCAGCCGGGGGGGGTACGGAAACACCATATATTTT
TRBJ2-5 many TRBD2 TRBV12-5 CASGPGLAVETQYF TGTGCTAGTGGACCGGGACTAGCAGTTGAGACCCAGTACTTC